The TCR beta chain under discussion was sequenced for a study of blood T cell repertoires in COVID-19. Study-wide context: Acute-phase and convalescent COVID-19 samples originated in the United States, Italy and Spain. PBMCs, B-cell-depleted T cells, or T cells were the source of the cDNA or gDNA that made up the material.

In the source study's methods: Amplification of reference gene primers was used by the study to estimate nucleated cell counts. The data were produced by immunoSEQ multiplex PCR, yet TCRdb's version contains in-frame clones alone and is incomplete. V and J calls and clone size are as listed in that table; D and trimming were resolved from the DNA. The sample includes 120,000 or so clones, roughly 91% of them seen just once. The V gene's germline CDR1 is LNHDA and CDR2 SQIVND (reference sequence). The CDR3 has 14 amino acids. The V end lost 4 bases, the J end lost 4 bases, and 14 bases lay between the germline ends.

The V call is TRBV19, the J call TRBJ2-7; D perhaps matches TRBD1 (6 bases). Sequences were obtained from peripheral blood. This clonotype was sampled from a human donor in a cohort sampled during active COVID-19. In DNA, the CDR3 is TGTGCCAGTAGTACCCACAGGGACGGGTACGAGCAGTACTTC. Amino acid sequence: CASSTHRDGYEQYF.